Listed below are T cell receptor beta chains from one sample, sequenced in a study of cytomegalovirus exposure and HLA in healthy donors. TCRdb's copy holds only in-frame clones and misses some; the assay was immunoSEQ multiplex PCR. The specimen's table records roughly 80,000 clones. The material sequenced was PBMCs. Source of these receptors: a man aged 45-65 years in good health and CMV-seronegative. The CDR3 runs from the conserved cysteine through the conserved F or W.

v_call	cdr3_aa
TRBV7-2	CASSPQYEQYF
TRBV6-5	CASSTQGAGSDTQYF
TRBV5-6	CASGSMGQGGNQPQHF
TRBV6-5	CASSFQGSADTGELFF
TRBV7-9	CASSLVLPEAFF
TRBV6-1	CATPGGYEQYF
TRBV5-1	CASSLSPQGGETQYF
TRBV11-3	CASSFSGQNTEAFF
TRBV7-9	CASSKRQGDTGELFF
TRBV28	CASSYPGFSGNTIYF
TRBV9	CASSPGLAGEETQYF
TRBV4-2	CASSQEGRGGETQYF
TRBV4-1	CASSQENSGDRAYYGYTF
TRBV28	CASTPPDKPSYGYTF
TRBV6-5	CASSRGQQDYGYTF
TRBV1	CTSSQDREEKPEAFF
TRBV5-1	CASSNRQGPGELFF
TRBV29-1	CSVSDRDYGYTF
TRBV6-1	CASRDRPGNSYEQYF
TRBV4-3	CASSQVSAGYTEAFF
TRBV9	CASSVSGGGDNEQFF
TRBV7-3	CASILGQGGPNEKLFF
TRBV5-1	CASSLGIAGGTDTQYF
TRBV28	CASRSTGGGSYNEQFF
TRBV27	CASSPLRLAGDQETQYF
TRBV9	CASSLTGGGTEAFF
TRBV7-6	CASSLYSNYGYTF
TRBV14	CASSQDRQLRETQYF
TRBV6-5	CASSYLGTSGGELFF
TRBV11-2	CASSYHLGQGIADYEQYF
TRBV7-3	CASSLGLRGDGADTQYF
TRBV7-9	CASSLTAGALGEQYF
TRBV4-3	CASSQEVVAGEYNEQFF
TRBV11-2	CASSAAGRSYEQYF
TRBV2	CASSDRGTGSADTQYF
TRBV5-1	CASSEEDRGSYEQYF
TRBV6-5	CASSIQGMNTGELFF
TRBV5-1	CASSSSGTSTYEQYF
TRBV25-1	CASSETYAWLDGYTF
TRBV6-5	CASSYFKGGTDTQYF
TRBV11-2	CASSLDYRGGGNEQFF
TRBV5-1	CASSIQGAGRTEAFF
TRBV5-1	CASGPGQGNEQYF
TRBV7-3	CASRPGANTGELFF
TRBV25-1	CASPPPKQDHSYEQYF
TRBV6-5	CASRLLNEQYF
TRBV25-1	CASSEYLTDSGNTIYF
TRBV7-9	CASQGQGHTEAFF
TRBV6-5	CASSLRQGAGELFF
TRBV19	CASSSKGQGYYNEQFF
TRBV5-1	CASSRGTEAFF
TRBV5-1	CASKTGFGSNQPQHF
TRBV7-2	CASSLVATGGDIQYF